This T cell receptor (beta chain) was identified in a study of blood T cell repertoires in COVID-19. At the level of the study: The United States, Italy and Spain supplied acute and convalescent COVID-19 samples. Nucleic acid was either cDNA or gDNA, and it came from T cells, B-cell-depleted T cells, or PBMCs.

CDR1 and CDR2 (germline): SEHNR, FQNEAQ (reference sequence). CDR3 length: 11 amino acids. V lost 7 bases, J lost 5 bases, and 9 bases lay in between. Source study methods: Researchers report that nucleated cell counts were estimated from reference gene primer amplification. Clones were read by immunoSEQ multiplex PCR, and TCRdb kept only the in-frame ones, dropping some. V and J calls and clone size are copied from that table; D and trimming were computed from the DNA. The sample has 250,000 to 300,000 clones; about 70% are singletons. The sample was peripheral blood. The sequence was obtained from a woman aged 80 or older with acute or convalescent COVID-19. The chain is built from TRBV7-9 and TRBJ2-7, with unresolved D. DNA for the CDR3: TGTGCCAGCACCGCCCGGGACGAGCAGTACTTC. It encodes CASTARDEQYF.